This TCR beta chain was found in a study of beta chain features in type 1 diabetes. Study-wide results and limits: Whatever favoring of shorter templates PCR might show would apply equally to patients and controls. TCRB CDR3s from Type 1 diabetes patients were moderately but significantly shorter in all four CD4+ subsets. Whether HLA type affects TCRB rearrangement stayed undetermined in the present work.

The CDR3 contains 12 residues. Trimming removed 6 bases at V and 7 bases at J, with 12 bases between. From germline, CDR1 is MNHNS and CDR2 SASEGT. In regard to this clone: Its specificity is not known.

Expressed TCRB transcripts were sequenced because the entire RNA isolate underwent reverse transcription. TCRdb's table, derived via immunoSEQ multiplex PCR, lists solely in-frame clones and lacks some. The sample consists of some 270,000 clones, under 8.5% of them appearing once. The single heparinised draw taken from each donor contained roughly 110 mL of blood on average. V is TRBV6-1 and J is TRBJ1-2; D is undetermined. The receptor's source is a woman between 18 and 29 years old in good health. The sequenced material came from central memory CD4+ T cells from blood. The DNA for the CDR3 is TGTGCCAGCAGGCGCCTTAGAGGTGGCTACACCTTC. Its translation is CASRRLRGGYTF.